This T cell receptor (beta chain) was retrieved from a study of response to subunit inactivated influenza vaccine. Regarding the study as a whole: Each seasonal influenza vaccination, the authors suggested, recruits few new T cells.

Concerning this clonotype: What it recognizes is unknown.

This CDR3 is 16 amino acids long. CDR1 and CDR2 (germline): MNHEY, SVGEGT. V was cut by 3 bases and J by 3 bases, with 15 bases left in between. TCRdb reanalysed the RT-PCR reads using MiXCR and keeps one entry per CDR3 protein. The top ten hold 7.6% of the sample, which has about 700,000 distinct CDR3 sequences, about 15% seen once. The sample was PBMCs from blood, taken less than 15 days before vaccination. The J gene is TRBJ2-1, the V gene TRBV6-2 or TRBV6-3; D is unresolved. This clonotype was obtained from a man aged 50 or older who received an inactivated influenza vaccine. The CDR3 region has the DNA TGTGCCAGCAGTTATTCTGCTCCAAGCCTCTACAATGAGCAGTTCTTC. Protein product: CASSYSAPSLYNEQFF.